This TCR beta chain was captured by sequencing in a study of response to subunit inactivated influenza vaccine. Overall study results and limits: The study's authors posited that every seasonal influenza vaccination enlists few new T cells.

Comments on this clonotype: Its antigen is currently unknown.

In TCRdb, the RT-PCR reads were re-called with MiXCR into one record per CDR3 protein. Here the sample spans 800,000 to 1,000,000 distinct CDR3 sequences, around 21% being singletons. With V trimmed by 7 bases and J by 6 bases, 9 bases remained unmatched. Germline values: CDR1 SGHRS, CDR2 YFSETQ. The CDR3 extends over 14 amino acids. This sequence joins TRBV5-1 and TRBJ2-1, with 8 bases fitting TRBD1. The sequences come from PBMCs from blood, collected about 5 days after vaccination. The TCR comes from a man aged 50 or older who received an inactivated influenza vaccine. The CDR3 sequence: CASGWTGLRNEQFF. DNA of the CDR3: TGCGCCAGCGGGTGGACAGGGCTGCGCAATGAGCAGTTCTTC. The whole variable domain, filled in from reference TRBV5-1 and TRBJ2-1, reads KAGVTQTPRYLIKTRGQQVTLSCSPISGHRSVSWYQQTPGQGLQFLFEYFSETQRNKGNFPGRFSGRQFSNSRSEMNVSTLELGDSALYLCASGWTGLRNEQFFGPGTRLTVL.